This TCR beta chain was identified during a study of chemoradiotherapy in HPV16-positive cancers. About the study: Candidate HPV-specific clones and shared TCR motifs came from a couple of HPV16-positive patients. General study findings and limits: In HPV16-positive patients, HPV-responsive T-cell expansion tracked better recurrence-free survival. Non-HPV-specific T cells did not expand in tumors during treatment, whereas candidate HPV-specific clones and E7-related motifs did.

The CDR3 spans 16 residues. A note on this clone: Its antigen is currently unknown.

The data were produced by immunoSEQ multiplex PCR, yet TCRdb's version contains in-frame clones alone and is incomplete. Here the sample spans thousands of clones, 74% being singletons. Repeated repertoire sampling spanned the course of chemoradiotherapy. The source is a human donor with HPV-associated anogenital cancer. Sample collection occurred from a patient who underwent chemoradiotherapy. The rearrangement uses TRBV12-1 and TRBJ2-3; the table names TRBD2, a call not compared with the DNA. TRBV12-1 is termed a pseudogene. CDR3 nucleotide sequence: TGTGCCAGCAGCTTTGGGACTAGCGGGAGCACAGATACGCAGTATTTT. Translated: CASSFGTSGSTDTQYF.